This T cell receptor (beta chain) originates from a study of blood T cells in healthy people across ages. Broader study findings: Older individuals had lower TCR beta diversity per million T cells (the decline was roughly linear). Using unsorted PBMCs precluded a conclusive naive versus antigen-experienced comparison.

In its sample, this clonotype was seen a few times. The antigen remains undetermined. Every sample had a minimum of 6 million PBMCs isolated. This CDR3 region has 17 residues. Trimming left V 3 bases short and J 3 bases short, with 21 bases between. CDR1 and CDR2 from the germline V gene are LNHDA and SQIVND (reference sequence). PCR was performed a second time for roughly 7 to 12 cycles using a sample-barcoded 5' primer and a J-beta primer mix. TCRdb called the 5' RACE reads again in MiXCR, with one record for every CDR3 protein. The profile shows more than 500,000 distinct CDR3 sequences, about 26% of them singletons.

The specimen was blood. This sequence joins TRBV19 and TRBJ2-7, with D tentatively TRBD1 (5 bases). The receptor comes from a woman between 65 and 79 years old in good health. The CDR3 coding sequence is TGTGCCAGTAGTATTCGGGTTGTCAGTCAGGGTGACTACGAGCAGTACTTC. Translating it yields CASSIRVVSQGDYEQYF.